One and the same sample provided the 32 T cell receptor beta chains below, sequenced in a study of T cell repertoires in cytomegalovirus infection (dated by TCRdb to between 2017 and 2020). TCRdb shows the sequencer as Illumina HiSeq 1500. TCRdb reprocessing: public reads trimmed at Q25 with fastp, clones called with MiXCR, in-frame beta chains kept. Every entry covers one CDR3 protein and lists the most common genes and DNA from its rows. Within this sample are about 830,000 distinct CDR3 sequences, with 32% of them counted one time only. The ten most abundant clones make up 9.5% to 15% of the sample. These TCRs are of unknown antigen specificity. Taken with the paper, the label for treatment or condition translates to: in vitro stimulation with specific CMV peptide epitopes to enrich CMV-specific T cells. This sample comprised cultured CD8+ T cells from PBMCs, obtained from culture after CMV antigen stimulation. The receptors originated from a human donor in good health (CMV status not recorded). Some clones in this sample may be carry-over from other donors' samples.

This clonotype was found many times. V usage is TRBV7-6 and J usage is TRBJ2-1, with TRBD2 matching 14 bases. Per the germline V gene, CDR1 is SGHVS and CDR2 is FNYEAQ. This CDR3 contains 20 residues. After removal of 4 bases from V and 2 bases from J, the junction contained 13 bases not matched to a gene. The CDR3 DNA reads TGTGCCAGCAGCTCCAGGTCACGACGGACTAGCGGGGGGACCTACAATGAGCAGTTCTTC. This sequence encodes CASSSRSRRTSGGTYNEQFF.

The V call is TRBV5-5, the J call TRBJ2-6; a possible D gene is TRBD1 (6 bases). The germline V gene encodes CDR1 SGHKS and CDR2 YYEKEE (reference sequence). V shed 2 bases and J shed 2 bases, with 11 bases lying between them. This CDR3 is 16 amino acids long. DNA for the CDR3: TGTGCCAGCAGCTTTGTGGGGGCGCCTGGGGCCAACGTCCTGACTTTC. Protein: CASSFVGAPGANVLTF.

The V and J genes are TRBV7-9 and TRBJ1-1; TRBD1 might be the D (5 bases). The length of the CDR3 is 16 residues. Trimming shortened V by 4 bases and J by 3 bases, and 18 bases separated the two germline ends. Germline V lookup: CDR1 SEHNR, CDR2 FQNEAQ (reference sequence). The CDR3: CASSSSGRSSDTEAFF. As DNA, the CDR3 is TGTGCCAGCAGCTCATCGGGACGTAGCTCCGACACTGAAGCTTTCTTT.

The CDR3 bases are TGTGCCAGCAGTTCGACAGGGTTCGGGGAGCTGTTTTTT. Its protein product is CASSSTGFGELFF. The rearrangement joins TRBV27 to TRBJ2-2; 7 bases agree with TRBD1. The germline CDR1 and CDR2 sequences are MNHEY and SMNVEV (reference sequence). The CDR3 contains 13 residues. J gave up 7 bases and V 4 bases, and 3 bases lay outside the gene matches.

This clonotype was counted between two and nine times. V and J are TRBV10-3 and TRBJ2-1; D gene unclear. The V and J ends lost 2 bases and 8 bases respectively, with 7 bases between them. Germline loops: CDR1 ENHRY, CDR2 SYGVKD. CDR3 length: 12 residues. The CDR3 region has the DNA TGTGCCATCAGTGAGGACTTCGATGAGCAGTTCTTC. It translates to CAISEDFDEQFF.

This clonotype came up a few times. The junction does not match germline at one end; this may be a read error. CDR3 sequence: CASSFNPGPGNTIYF. The CDR3 region has the DNA TGTGCTAGCAGCTTCAACCCAGGGCCAGGAAACACCATATATTTT. V gene TRBV7-7 combines with J gene TRBJ1-3; D may be TRBD1 (5 bases). CDR1 is SSHAT and CDR2 is FNYEAQ in the germline V gene (reference sequence). The CDR3 is 15 residues long. The complete variable domain, with remaining parts taken from reference TRBV7-7 and TRBJ1-3, reads GAGVSQSPRYKVTKRGQDVTLRCDPISSHATLYWYQQALGQGPEFLTYFNYEAQPDKSGLPSDRFSAERPEGSISTLTIQRTEQRDSAMYRCASSFNPGPGNTIYFGEGSWLTVV.

This clonotype appeared once. The junction departs from germline at one end; a sequencing error may be responsible. This chain links TRBV7-2 with TRBJ1-5, with a weak D call TRBD1 (5 bases). Germline-derived CDR1 and CDR2 are SGHTA and FQGNSA. The CDR3 consists of 14 residues. The CDR3 loop reads CASSLGGLNQHQHF. The DNA for the CDR3 is TGTGCCAGCAGCTTAGGGGGACTTAATCAGCACCAGCATTTT.

Details on this clonotype: A read error may be the cause here, since a much bigger clone is one base away. V usage is TRBV19 and J usage is TRBJ2-3; D possibly matches TRBD1 or TRBD2 (5 bases each). In germline, CDR1 is LNHDA, CDR2 SQIVND (reference sequence). The CDR3 sequence is 14 residues long. Deletions cut 7 bases from V and 4 bases from J, with 15 bases between. The CDR3 DNA reads as TGTGCCAGTACGGTTTTAGTGGGGGCAGATACGCAGTATTTT. It specifies CASTVLVGADTQYF. The variable domain in full, completed from reference TRBV19 and TRBJ2-3, reads DGGITQSPKYLFRKEGQNVTLSCEQNLNHDAMYWYRQDPGQGLRLIYYSQIVNDFQKGDIAEGYSVSREKKESFPLTVTSAQKNPTAFYLCASTVLVGADTQYFGPGTRLTVL.

The sample holds many counts of this clonotype. The gene calls are TRBV19 and TRBJ1-1; D is ambiguous. This CDR3 has 13 amino acids. CDR1 and CDR2 from the germline V gene are LNHDA and SQIVND (reference sequence). The V gene lost 3 bases and the J gene lost 5 bases, with 10 bases spanning the gap. CDR3 loop: CASSIRPSTEAFF. The CDR3 DNA reads as TGTGCCAGTAGTATTCGGCCCTCGACTGAAGCTTTCTTT.

The chain uses TRBV7-9 and TRBJ2-7, with D unresolved. From germline, CDR1 is SEHNR and CDR2 FQNEAQ (reference sequence). Trimming took off 4 bases at V and 5 bases at J, with 12 bases between the two ends. The CDR3 loop spans 13 amino acids. The CDR3 DNA sequence: TGTGCCAGCAGCTCTGTAGGTTCCCACGAGCAGTACTTC. Its translation: CASSSVGSHEQYF.

This clonotype was found many times. V usage is TRBV7-6 and J usage is TRBJ2-3; the D gene is possibly TRBD2 (6 bases). CDR3 size: 16 residues. V lost 5 bases to trimming and J lost 0 bases, with 15 bases between them. Germline CDR1 is SGHVS and CDR2 is FNYEAQ. The chain's CDR3 is CASSPEAAGSTDTQYF. The CDR3 DNA reads TGTGCCAGCAGCCCCGAGGCGGCGGGAAGCACAGATACGCAGTATTTT.

This rearrangement joins TRBV27 to TRBJ2-1; no firm D call. Deletions cut 7 bases from V and 1 base from J, with 14 bases between. The CDR3 spans 15 residues. Germline V CDR1 and CDR2: MNHEY, SMNVEV (reference sequence). The CDR3 DNA sequence: TGTGCCAGCAAACCTCTCGTGACGTCCTACAATGAGCAGTTCTTC. Translated, it gives CASKPLVTSYNEQFF.

This clonotype was picked up a small number of times. Germline is not matched at one junction end, which may reflect a read error. The chain is built from TRBV5-3 and TRBJ1-2; D remains unclear. TRBV5-3 carries the ORF label, with uncertain function. The CDR3 consists of 12 residues. The DNA for the CDR3 is TGTGCCAGCAGCTCCTGGGACTATGGCTACACCTTC. Translating it yields CASSSWDYGYTF.

This clonotype showed up just a few times. The genes are TRBV6-1 and TRBJ1-1, with 7 positions matching TRBD1. This CDR3 is built from 14 residues. Unmatched junction bases numbered 9, after V lost 6 bases and J lost 5 bases. The germline V gene has CDR1 MNHNS and CDR2 SASEGT. The CDR3 DNA reads as TGTGCCAGCAGCCTAATGACAGGGATGACTGAAGCTTTCTTT. The encoded protein is CASSLMTGMTEAFF.

This chain connects TRBV5-1 to TRBJ2-3, with TRBD1 identical over 9 bases. Germline trimming cut 4 bases from V and 4 bases from J; bases unmatched to any gene: 7. Germline CDR1 reads SGHRS; CDR2 reads YFSETQ. This CDR3 contains 15 residues. The CDR3 loop is CASSVGQGEADTQYF. The CDR3 bases are TGCGCCAGCAGCGTGGGACAGGGTGAGGCAGATACGCAGTATTTT.

The V call is TRBV5-1, the J call TRBJ2-1, with 10 bases lining up with TRBD1. Germline V gene sequence: CDR1 SGHRS, CDR2 YFSETQ. The junction had 9 bases not matched to a gene; V was cut back by 3 bases and J by 6 bases. CDR3 length: 16 residues. CDR3 coding DNA: TGCGCCAGCAGCTCTCCTGGGACAGGGGTGCTCAATGAGCAGTTCTTC. It specifies CASSSPGTGVLNEQFF.

This clonotype was observed a few times. The V call is TRBV20-1, the J call TRBJ2-4, with 10 bases that match TRBD2. In germline, CDR1 is DFQATT, CDR2 SNEGSKA (reference sequence). The CDR3 is 14 amino acids. V shed 1 base and J 5 bases; nucleotides not matched to a gene: 2. The CDR3 DNA reads TGCAGTGCTAGAGTGCTAGCGGGAGAAAACATTCAGTACTTC. It is translated as CSARVLAGENIQYF.

The rearrangement uses TRBV7-3 and TRBJ1-3, with no clear D. Germline loops: CDR1 SGHTA, CDR2 FQGTGA. CDR3 length: 18 amino acids. The germline V and J ends were trimmed by 5 bases and 0 bases, with 20 bases remaining between them. The CDR3 coding sequence is TGTGCCAGCAGCCCAATGAGTCGAACCAGATGCTCTGGAAACACCATATATTTT. It is translated as CASSPMSRTRCSGNTIYF.

This clonotype has a handful of counts. The chain joins TRBV6-1 to TRBJ2-5; D is perhaps TRBD1 (6 bases). Trimming shortened V by 4 bases and J by 1 base, and 22 bases separated the two germline ends. This CDR3 region has 18 residues. In germline, CDR1 is MNHNS, CDR2 SASEGT. The CDR3 DNA sequence: TGTGCCAGCAGTGCACTACTTGGGGGCGGCCCGACCCAAGAGACCCAGTACTTC. It codes for CASSALLGGGPTQETQYF.

Only a few counts were recorded for this clonotype. V is TRBV2 and J is TRBJ1-1; the D is unclear. V lost 10 bases and J 10 bases, leaving 19 bases between the germline ends. This CDR3 is built from 12 residues. Germline V lookup: CDR1 SNHLY, CDR2 FYNNEI. The CDR3 DNA sequence: TGTGCCACCTGGCGGTCCCGGAATGGAGCTTTCTTT. This sequence encodes CATWRSRNGAFF.

The chain employs TRBV20-1 and TRBJ2-7, with TRBD1 identical over 7 bases. The germline gives CDR1 DFQATT, CDR2 SNEGSKA (reference sequence). The trim removed 5 bases at V and 2 bases at J, leaving 12 bases unmatched. CDR3 size: 15 residues. CDR3 bases: TGCAGTGCTCCCTCACAGGGGTCTAGCCCCTACGAGCAGTACTTC. It is translated as CSAPSQGSSPYEQYF.

This clonotype was counted only a few times. Here the CDR3 reads CASSSLGTGGTEKLFF. The CDR3 DNA reads TGTGCCAGCAGCTCATTAGGGACAGGGGGCACTGAAAAACTGTTTTTT. This chain connects TRBV5-6 to TRBJ1-4; 12 bases line up with TRBD1. The junction had 7 bases not matched to a gene; V was cut back by 3 bases and J by 7 bases. The CDR3 spans 16 residues. Per the germline V gene, CDR1 is SGHDT and CDR2 is YYEEEE.

This clonotype was seen at least ten times. V and J are TRBV7-8 and TRBJ1-6, with a possible D match to TRBD1 (6 bases). Germline CDR1 is SGHVS and CDR2 is FQNEAQ. This CDR3 region has 17 residues. V lost 4 bases and J lost 4, with 17 bases in between. The CDR3 loop reads CASSSTGGVAYNSPLHF. DNA of the CDR3: TGTGCCAGCAGCTCGACAGGTGGGGTCGCTTATAATTCACCCCTCCACTTT.

The chain links TRBV19 to TRBJ1-1, with 10 nucleotides matching TRBD1. This CDR3 has 13 residues. CDR1 LNHDA and CDR2 SQIVND come from the germline V gene (reference sequence). Trimming removed 11 bases from V and 5 bases from J; junction bases left unmatched: 8. CDR3 protein: CAVEGTGVTEAFF. Written as DNA, the CDR3 is TGTGCCGTAGAGGGGACAGGGGTTACTGAAGCTTTCTTT. Combining the CDR3 with reference TRBV19 and TRBJ1-1 gives the whole variable domain DGGITQSPKYLFRKEGQNVTLSCEQNLNHDAMYWYRQDPGQGLRLIYYSQIVNDFQKGDIAEGYSVSREKKESFPLTVTSAQKNPTAFYLCAVEGTGVTEAFFGQGTRLTVV.

This clonotype has more than one count but fewer than ten. The CDR3 DNA is TGTGCCAGCAGTTCTACTAGCTCCTACGAGCAGTACTTC. Amino acid sequence: CASSSTSSYEQYF. The chain carries TRBV27 and TRBJ2-7; tentative D call: TRBD2 (5 bases). This CDR3 has 13 amino acids. Germline CDR1 MNHEY, CDR2 SMNVEV (reference sequence). V was cut by 4 bases and J by 0 bases, with 7 bases left in between.

This clonotype appeared a few times. The V call is TRBV2, the J call TRBJ1-2; D not certain. V was cut by 1 base and J by 0 bases, with 9 bases left in between. The germline V gene has CDR1 SNHLY and CDR2 FYNNEI. This CDR3 is 15 amino acids long. CDR3 protein: CASSEGAAANYGYTF. CDR3 nucleotide sequence: TGTGCCAGCAGTGAAGGAGCAGCCGCTAACTATGGCTACACCTTC.

This clonotype was found a few times. The J gene is TRBJ2-7, the V gene TRBV27; either TRBD1 or TRBD2 may supply D (5 bases each). Trimming removed 6 bases from V and 2 bases from J, with 14 bases in between. The CDR3 totals 14 residues. The germline gives CDR1 MNHEY, CDR2 SMNVEV (reference sequence). CDR3 in amino acids: CASSPWGNTYEQYF. CDR3 DNA: TGTGCCAGCAGCCCTTGGGGGAATACCTACGAGCAGTACTTC.

This clonotype was picked up a small number of times. J is TRBJ2-7 and V is TRBV6-6, with D maybe TRBD1 (5 bases). Germline V gene lookup returns CDR1 MNHNY and CDR2 SVGAGI (reference sequence). V was cut by 3 bases and J by 4 bases, with 13 bases left in between. The CDR3 contains 14 residues. CDR3 bases: TGTGCCAGCAGTTATACCCCAGGGTCATACGAGCAGTACGTC. It encodes CASSYTPGSYEQYV.

The rearrangement uses TRBV7-2 and TRBJ1-1, with unresolved D. This CDR3 spans 13 amino acids. Germline CDR1 SGHTA, CDR2 FQGNSA. The V gene lost 5 bases and the J gene lost 4 bases, with 11 bases spanning the gap. The CDR3 DNA reads TGTGCCAGCAGCCCGGTCCTGGGCACTGAAGCTTTCTTT. Translated: CASSPVLGTEAFF.

This chain links TRBV7-6 with TRBJ2-3; D may be TRBD2 (5 bases). From germline, CDR1 is SGHVS and CDR2 FNYEAQ. V was pared by 4 bases and J by 3 bases, with 17 bases between. This CDR3 region has 16 residues. DNA for the CDR3: TGTGCCAGCAGCTCCCACCCCGCCGGGGTGACAGATACGCAGTATTTT. As protein: CASSSHPAGVTDTQYF.

J is TRBJ1-5 and V is TRBV6-2 or TRBV6-3, with 7 bases aligning to TRBD1. CDR1 is MNHEY, CDR2 SVGEGT, per germline. The CDR3 has 19 amino acids. Losses at the gene ends were 0 bases for V and 1 base for J; bases not matched to a gene: 12. Here the CDR3 DNA reads TGTGCCAGCAGTTACTCGATGGAGACCGGGACAGTGAGCAATCAGCCCCAGCATTTT. This translates into CASSYSMETGTVSNQPQHF.

This clonotype was seen only a few times. The chain has TRBV12-3 or TRBV12-4 and TRBJ2-7; D gene uncertain. V shed 5 bases and J shed 0 bases, with 11 bases lying between them. This CDR3 spans 14 amino acids. The CDR3 bases are TGTGCCAGCAGTCCCCAACCTAGCTCCTACGAGCAGTACTTC. The encoded protein is CASSPQPSSYEQYF.